This TCR beta chain was identified in a study of T-cell memory formation after mild COVID-19. Regarding the study as a whole: Contracting clones localized mainly to CM and EM when CD4+ and mainly to EMRA when CD8+.

TCRdb analysed the 5' RACE reads with MiXCR anew, one entry per CDR3 protein. This repertoire shows about 470,000 distinct CDR3 sequences, approximately 25% found once; its top ten account for around 13%. In this sample, this clonotype turned up a few times. The antigen is unknown. What was sequenced was PBMCs or a T cell subset sorted from them (not recorded which). The receptor's source is an adult woman who had mild COVID-19 (a few samples of this study predate the infection). Cell type and time point are not known.

The CDR3: CAIARREHEQFF. The DNA for the CDR3 is TGTGCCATCGCACGAAGGGAACATGAGCAGTTCTTC. The chain joins TRBV10-3 to TRBJ2-1; no clear D gene. In germline, CDR1 is ENHRY, CDR2 SYGVKD. Trimming took off 8 bases at V and 8 bases at J, with 13 bases between the two ends. The CDR3 length is 12 residues.